Here is one T cell receptor beta chain with its context. In this sample, this clonotype turned up a few times. Which antigen it targets is not known. No qualities accompany the bases; no much larger clone lies one base away. From a lookup of the germline V gene, CDR1 and CDR2 are SNHLY and FYNNEI. The V end loses 4 bases and the J end loses 2 bases, and a stretch of 11 bases separates them. The CDR3 covers 15 residues, taking in both the cysteine and the phenylalanine. Only the CDR3 region is kept as DNA, spanning 45 bases read in frame from base 1. The time point label here, explained by the study, means: patch test 2, 6 weeks after DPC sensitization. Interpreted using the paper, the treatment or condition label stands for: therapeutic diphenylcyclopropenone sensitization with weekly scalp DPC. Blood at each patch-test visit was drawn before the patch test was applied. Patients were eligible if aged 18 to 70, diagnosed with alopecia and judged suitable for DPC therapy, and pregnant patients were excluded. Total RNA was extracted from unfractionated whole blood that had been collected in Tempus Blood RNA tubes.

These data are taken from a study of human T cells and chemical hapten exposure (dated by TCRdb to the early 2020s). Notes on the research overall: For sensitization, 2% DPC in acetone was applied to a roughly 2 cm by roughly 2 cm area of upper inner arm skin. Weekly therapeutic DPC doses were additionally applied to the scalp of patients throughout the roughly 23-week study period. Blood was sampled from patients pre-sensitization (week 0) and at 2, 6 and about 24 weeks after DPC sensitization. Peripheral blood TCR repertoire changes were tracked in vivo in alopecia patients during primary and secondary sensitization to the hapten diphenylcyclopropenone (DPC). Libraries were pooled for sequencing, and variation in per-sample TCR yields was attributed mainly to small differences in library volumes within the pool. Roughly 30 alopecia patients provided blood for TCR sequencing at one to four time points (pre-sensitization, 2, 6 and 24 weeks). Patch testing was done on the upper back using Finn chambers containing 0.01% DPC, and results were scored after 6 days according to International Contact Dermatitis Research Group standards. The patient cohort, mostly female, included alopecia areata with under or over 50% scalp involvement, alopecia totalis and alopecia universalis. Broader findings and caveats from the paper: The number of PT1 expanded TCRs positively correlated with patch test score, significant at thresholds 8, 16 and 32 but not 4. DPC sensitization did not change the number of TCRs with a frequency above 1 in 1000, and there was no evidence of changes in global repertoire structure. Repeated subsampling changed both the strength of the expansion versus patch-test correlation and the threshold at which that correlation became significant. Because every patient had alopecia, a presumed autoimmune disease, the patients' immune response might differ from that of healthy individuals. Significantly more large CDR3 similarity clusters were formed by expanded TCRs than by pre-sensitization or healthy control sets, consistent with antigen-driven responses.

Library preparation used RACE. The sequencer listed for this sample is NextSeq 500. During library preparation, unique molecular identifiers were attached to individual cDNA molecules so that TCRs could be counted in a quantitative, reproducible way. From each blood RNA sample, both TCR alpha and TCR beta chains were sequenced. The original methods were these. The median number of TCRs per sample was approximately 98,000, ranging from roughly 20,000 to 690,600. The Decombinator software suite was used to annotate V, J and CDR3 in the TCR reads. Every sample was subsampled to the same number of TCRs (28,000) for the PS versus PT1 abundance plots. TCRs were defined as expanded if absent before sensitization and observed at least eight times at the 2-week time point. TCRdb's own reprocessing of the public reads used fastp at Q25 and MiXCR and kept productive beta chains. Here each entry gathers all rows of one CDR3 protein and keeps the most common genes and DNA. TCRdb, not the authors, supplied the V and J calls. The sample data list 360,000 or so distinct CDR3 sequences, and about 6.9% of these were observed just once. In total, the top ten clones hold around 6.1% of the sample.

The source of this sequence is a woman younger than 30 with alopecia areata. Some clones in this sample may be carry-over from other donors' samples. The specimen comprised whole blood, sampled in connection with sensitization to the hapten diphenylcyclopropenone (DPC). In this chain, TRBV2 is recombined with TRBJ1-4, with the D gene not clear enough to name. In nucleotides, the sequence is TGTGCCAGCAGTGGAAGGAGGGATACTAATGAAAAACTGTTTTTT. The encoded protein is CASSGRRDTNEKLFF.